Sequencing of this TCR beta chain was carried out in a study of PD-1 blockade in classical Hodgkin lymphoma. Looking at the study overall: Intravenous infusions of nivolumab 3 mg/kg reached patients every 2 weeks. The study's findings and limits: By C4D1 there was a significant rise in CD4+ TCR diversity but not in CD8+ TCR diversity. Causes of the repertoire differences remain undefined, possibly disease activity or prior therapy.

The CDR3 extends over 14 amino acids. J gave up 1 base and V 5 bases, and 4 bases lay outside the gene matches. In germline, CDR1 is LNHDA, CDR2 SQIVND (reference sequence). Exposure to brentuximab vedotin varied, and each patient had relapsed following autologous stem cell transplantation. Magnetic negative selection was used to purify CD4+ T cells from PBMCs that had been thawed. Responses achieved at best were complete response, partial response or progressive disease. Repertoires were generated with immunoSEQ multiplex PCR, while TCRdb's copy carries only in-frame clones and drops some. The data contain roughly 10,000 clones, 74% of them seen just once; the ten biggest clones take up 3.5% to 5%. A word on this clone: Its specificity is not known.

The rearrangement joins TRBV19 to TRBJ1-2; TRBD1 matches at 7 bases. This sequence originates from a human donor with classical Hodgkin lymphoma. Sample: CD4+ T cells from blood, taken at baseline. CDR3 in amino acids: CASSSTGSNYGYTF. The DNA of the CDR3 is TGTGCCAGTAGTTCGACAGGGAGTAACTATGGCTACACCTTC.